Shown below are 21 T cell receptor beta chains from a single sample sequenced in a study of T cell responses to AZD1222 COVID-19 vaccine. Method: immunoSEQ multiplex PCR; TCRdb's copy keeps in-frame clones and lacks some. The table records more than 90,000 clones, roughly 84% of them present only once. The sample here was peripheral blood, taken on day 0 of AZD1222 vaccination. Receptor source: an adult in good health.

The rearrangement uses TRBV27 and TRBJ1-4; D is unclear. Germline V CDR1 and CDR2: MNHEY, SMNVEV (reference sequence). The CDR3 is 15 amino acids. The V gene lost 0 bases and the J gene lost 0 bases, with 5 bases spanning the gap. In DNA form, the CDR3 reads TGTGCCAGCAGTTTATCTCCTGCAACTAATGAAAAACTGTTTTTT. This gives the protein CASSLSPATNEKLFF. The full variable domain, rest sourced from reference TRBV27 and TRBJ1-4, is EAQVTQNPRYLITVTGKKLTVTCSQNMNHEYMSWYRQDPGLGLRQIYYSMNVEVTDKGDVPEGYKVSRKEKRNFPLILESPSPNQTSLYFCASSLSPATNEKLFFGSGTQLSVL.

The chain combines TRBV30 with TRBJ1-2; a possible D gene is TRBD1 (6 bases). The CDR3 is 15 amino acids. Deletions cut 3 bases from V and 6 bases from J, with 20 bases between. Germline CDR1 reads GTSNPN; CDR2 reads SVGIG (reference sequence). CDR3 DNA: TGTGCCTGGAGAATATTAGGGGGGCCTTCTAATGGCTACACCTTC. Translated, it gives CAWRILGGPSNGYTF.

The chain recombines TRBV9 with TRBJ2-2; tentative D call: TRBD2 (5 bases). The germline CDR1 and CDR2 sequences are SGDLS and YYNGEE. The V and J ends lost 0 bases and 0 bases respectively, with 9 bases between them. The CDR3 covers 16 residues. DNA of the CDR3: TGTGCCAGCAGCGTAGGGGTTAGCGCGAACACCGGGGAGCTGTTTTTT. The encoded protein is CASSVGVSANTGELFF.

The rearrangement links TRBV3-1 (or the pseudogene TRBV3-2) to TRBJ2-7; TRBD2 matches at 15 bases. With 0 bases clipped from V and 1 base from J, the junction kept 4 bases outside the gene matches. This CDR3 contains 18 residues. Germline-derived CDR1 and CDR2 are LGHDT and YNNKEL (reference sequence). The CDR3 coding sequence is TGTGCCAGCAGCCAAGATGGACTAGCGGGAGGGAGATCCTACGAGCAGTACTTC. Its translation is CASSQDGLAGGRSYEQYF.

The gene calls are TRBV5-1 and TRBJ2-1; 7 bases are a match to TRBD2. V lost 0 bases to trimming and J lost 5 bases; unmatched junction nucleotides: 8. Germline-derived CDR1 and CDR2 are SGHRS and YFSETQ. The CDR3 spans 16 residues. CDR3 sequence: CASSLGRGSIHNEQFF. CDR3 bases: TGCGCCAGCAGCTTGGGACGCGGGAGCATTCACAATGAGCAGTTCTTC.

The chain carries TRBV7-9 and TRBJ1-4; weak D call: TRBD1 (6 bases). CDR1 is SEHNR, CDR2 FQNEAQ, per germline (reference sequence). V lost 5 bases, J lost 6 bases, and 13 bases lay in between. The CDR3 spans 14 residues. The CDR3 is CASSPTGAHEKLFF. Here the CDR3 DNA reads TGTGCCAGCAGCCCTACGGGGGCGCATGAAAAACTGTTTTTT.

V usage is TRBV25-1 and J usage is TRBJ2-7; TRBD1 agrees at 8 bases. CDR1 MGHDK and CDR2 SYGVNS come from the germline V gene. This CDR3 region has 13 residues. V lost 8 bases and J lost 5; bases outside the gene matches: 8. This CDR3 reads CASARQGWDEQYF. CDR3 sequence (DNA): TGTGCCAGCGCGCGACAGGGGTGGGACGAGCAGTACTTC.

The chain couples TRBV5-1 to TRBJ2-1; no definite D call. Germline lookup yields CDR1 SGHRS and CDR2 YFSETQ. The CDR3 runs to 13 residues. V lost 3 bases to trimming and J lost 0 bases, with 4 bases between them. CDR3 residues: CASSSLSYNEQFF. The CDR3 DNA is TGCGCCAGCAGCTCTCTCTCCTACAATGAGCAGTTCTTC.

This clone is a singleton in its sample. The chain carries TRBV24-1 and TRBJ2-1; possible D gene TRBD2, 7 bases. V lost 2 bases and J 7 bases, leaving 14 bases between the germline ends. In germline, CDR1 is KGHDR, CDR2 SFDVKD. The CDR3 has 15 amino acids. CDR3 nucleotides: TGTGCCACCAGTGATTCTCTCAGGGGAGGGAATGAGCAGTTCTTC. It translates to CATSDSLRGGNEQFF.

The rearrangement uses TRBV5-4 and TRBJ2-2, with TRBD2 identical over 9 bases. V shed 4 bases and J 1 base; nucleotides not matched to a gene: 5. CDR3 length: 16 residues. Germline loops: CDR1 SGHNT, CDR2 YYREEE (reference sequence). CDR3 residues: CASSGASGMNTGELFF. For the CDR3, the DNA is TGTGCCAGCAGCGGCGCTAGCGGGATGAACACCGGGGAGCTGTTTTTT.

This chain joins TRBV5-4 and TRBJ2-3; no reliable D call. The CDR3 sequence is 14 residues long. Trimming removed 0 bases from V and 5 bases from J, with 10 bases in between. Per germline, CDR1 SGHNT and CDR2 YYREEE (reference sequence). CDR3: CASSLALGKDTQYF. The DNA for the CDR3 is TGTGCCAGCAGCTTGGCCCTGGGAAAAGATACGCAGTATTTT.

The chain employs TRBV19 and TRBJ1-5; D ambiguous. Germline V gene lookup returns CDR1 LNHDA and CDR2 SQIVND (reference sequence). Trimming took off 10 bases at V and 0 bases at J, with 4 bases between the two ends. The CDR3 is 11 amino acids. The CDR3 nucleotides are TGTGCCACTGGTAGCAATCAGCCCCAGCATTTT. This translates into CATGSNQPQHF. Variable domain in full (rest from reference TRBV19 and TRBJ1-5): DGGITQSPKYLFRKEGQNVTLSCEQNLNHDAMYWYRQDPGQGLRLIYYSQIVNDFQKGDIAEGYSVSREKKESFPLTVTSAQKNPTAFYLCATGSNQPQHFGDGTRLSIL.

The count of this clone is one. V is TRBV28 and J is TRBJ1-5; no clear D gene. CDR1 and CDR2 from the germline V gene are MDHEN and SYDVKM. The CDR3 spans 14 residues. The V gene lost 5 bases and the J gene lost 2 bases, with 10 bases spanning the gap. The CDR3 nucleotides read TGTGCCAGCAGTCCGGTCCAGGGCAATCAGCCCCAGCATTTT. It yields the protein CASSPVQGNQPQHF.

A few counts support this clone. J is TRBJ1-3 and V is TRBV27; 8 nucleotides line up with TRBD1. After removal of 6 bases from V and 5 bases from J, the junction contained 3 bases not matched to a gene. The CDR3 has 13 residues. The germline gives CDR1 MNHEY, CDR2 SMNVEV (reference sequence). The CDR3 DNA sequence: TGTGCCAGCAGCGGACAGGGTAGAAACACCATATATTTT. Amino acids: CASSGQGRNTIYF.

V is TRBV19 and J is TRBJ1-3, with a weak D call TRBD1 (5 bases). Germline V lookup: CDR1 LNHDA, CDR2 SQIVND (reference sequence). The CDR3 spans 16 residues. Trimming took off 6 bases at V and 0 bases at J, with 15 bases between the two ends. CDR3 residues: CASRPAGDSSGNTIYF. Written as DNA, the CDR3 is TGTGCCAGTAGACCTGCGGGGGATAGCTCTGGAAACACCATATATTTT.

CDR3 DNA: TGTGCCAGCAGGCCCGGGACAGACGGAAACACCATATATTTT. Translation gives CASRPGTDGNTIYF. The V gene is TRBV7-2, the J gene TRBJ1-3; TRBD1 matches 7 bases. The CDR3 loop spans 14 amino acids. The germline V gene has CDR1 SGHTA and CDR2 FQGNSA. After removal of 6 bases from V and 4 bases from J, the junction contained 6 bases not matched to a gene.

The chain has TRBV20-1 and TRBJ1-1; D gene unclear. The CDR3 has 11 amino acids. Germline CDR1 reads DFQATT; CDR2 reads SNEGSKA (reference sequence). Trimming took 0 bases from V and 2 from J, leaving 1 base between them. The CDR3 DNA follows: TGCAGTGCTAGAGACAACACTGAAGCTTTCTTT. Translating it yields CSARDNTEAFF.

This clone was observed a handful of times. The chain combines TRBV5-5 with TRBJ2-7; D unclear. Germline V gene lookup returns CDR1 SGHKS and CDR2 YYEKEE (reference sequence). Trimming took off 4 bases at V and 3 bases at J, with 8 bases between the two ends. This CDR3 has 12 amino acids. CDR3 region: CASSPENYEQYF. In DNA form, the CDR3 reads TGTGCCAGCAGCCCAGAGAACTACGAGCAGTACTTC.

The gene calls are TRBV7-3 and TRBJ1-1; TRBD1 aligns across 10 bases. Trimming at V came to 5 bases and at J to 4 bases, leaving 10 bases not matched to a gene. CDR1 is SGHTA, CDR2 FQGTGA, per germline. The CDR3 has 16 residues. CDR3: CASSPGQGIRGTEAFF. The DNA of the CDR3 is TGTGCCAGCAGCCCGGGACAGGGGATTCGGGGCACTGAAGCTTTCTTT.

The V and J genes are TRBV12-5 and TRBJ1-3; D is ambiguous. Germline CDR1 reads LGHNT; CDR2 reads FRNRAP. This CDR3 comprises 13 residues. Trimming pared 6 bases from V and 7 bases from J, leaving 13 bases between. The CDR3 bases are TGTGCTAGTGGGGAGGAGGTGTGGAACACCATATATTTT. Its translation: CASGEEVWNTIYF.

This chain joins TRBV6-5 and TRBJ1-6; D remains ambiguous. The CDR3 runs to 16 residues. V lost 4 bases and J lost 2, with 12 bases in between. Germline values: CDR1 MNHEY, CDR2 SVGAGI. CDR3 nucleotide sequence: TGTGCCAGCAGTTTTACCGGAAAAGCCTATAATTCACCCCTCCACTTT. It encodes CASSFTGKAYNSPLHF.